This TCR beta chain is from a study of cytomegalovirus exposure and HLA in healthy donors. General study results and limits: Diagnosis of cytomegalovirus status made by the classifier reportedly showed high specificity and sensitivity.

Those who donated were healthy bone marrow donors. With 60 Vbeta and 13 Jbeta primers, the PCR was carried out. Assay used: immunoSEQ multiplex PCR; TCRdb lists only in-frame clones, some missing. This sample contains under 90,000 clones. In regard to this clone: Its antigen remains unknown.

This CDR3 is 13 amino acids long. Trimming stripped 6 bases from V and 5 bases from J, with 13 bases between. Germline V CDR1 and CDR2: LNHDA, SQIVND (reference sequence). Input material: PBMCs. The chain couples TRBV19 to TRBJ1-1; possible D gene TRBD1, 5 bases. The receptor's source is a female donor in good health and CMV-seropositive. In DNA, the CDR3 is TGTGCCAGTAGCGTCGTTGGGGGGACTGAAGCTTTCTTT. The encoded protein is CASSVVGGTEAFF.